These T cell receptor beta chains were read from a single sample in a study of OX40 agonist ivuxolimab in advanced cancers. Only in-frame clones appear in the TCRdb table, and some are missing; sequencing was by immunoSEQ multiplex PCR. The repertoire holds just over 90,000 clones, 94% seen once, with about 2.4% in the top ten. The sample here was CD4+ or CD8+ T cells sorted from blood, taken in a trial of the OX40 agonist ivuxolimab. These receptors were taken from an adult with an advanced solid tumor such as melanoma, head and neck, liver or kidney cancer. The CDR3 runs from the conserved cysteine through the conserved F or W. A D gene is named only where the DNA matches it firmly. Clone size is stated in some rows and not others, as once, few, many or a class when expanded.

v_gene,d_gene,j_gene,abundance,CDR3nt,CDR3aa
TRBV14,TRBD2,TRBJ2-1,-,TGTGCCAGCAGCCTCCTAGCGGGAGTCCACAATGAGCAGTTCTTC,CASSLLAGVHNEQFF
TRBV11-3,-,TRBJ2-5,-,TGTGCCAGCAGCTCCCACCCAAGGAAGACCCAGTACTTC,CASSSHPRKTQYF
TRBV27,-,TRBJ2-7,once,TGTGCCAGCAGTTTATCCCTCAACGGCATCGAGCAGTACTTC,CASSLSLNGIEQYF
TRBV5-8,-,TRBJ2-2,-,TGTGCCAGCGGACAACAGGTGAACACCGGGGAGCTGTTTTTT,CASGQQVNTGELFF
TRBV13,-,TRBJ2-3,-,TGTGCCAGCAGCTCAACCAGAGATACGCAGTATTTT,CASSSTRDTQYF
TRBV9,-,TRBJ2-5,-,TGTGCCAGCAGCGTAGGCGGGGCCCTAGAGACCCAGTACTTC,CASSVGGALETQYF
TRBV25-1,-,TRBJ1-5,-,TGTGCCAGCAGTGAGGGGACGCATCAGCCCCAGCATTTT,CASSEGTHQPQHF
TRBV10-3,-,TRBJ2-1,-,TGTGCCATCAGGTTAGGTTACAATGAGCAGTTCTTC,CAIRLGYNEQFF
TRBV29-1,TRBD2,TRBJ2-1,-,TGCAGCGTTACCTTATCGGGAGGCCATCCTTCCTACAATGAGCAGTTCTTC,CSVTLSGGHPSYNEQFF
TRBV6-1,-,TRBJ2-7,-,TGTGCCAGCCCGGGGGCTTACGAGCAGTACTTC,CASPGAYEQYF
TRBV29-1,TRBD2,TRBJ2-1,-,TGCAGCGTTGGGGGACTAGCGGGTGACCCCTACAATGAGCAGTTCTTC,CSVGGLAGDPYNEQFF
TRBV19,-,TRBJ1-2,-,TGTGCCAGTAGTAAGGAGGAGGGGAGGATCTATGGCTACACCTTC,CASSKEEGRIYGYTF
TRBV2,-,TRBJ1-2,-,TGTGCCAGCAGTGAAGGGGGTGGAAACTATGGCTACACCTTC,CASSEGGGNYGYTF
TRBV7-9,-,TRBJ2-3,-,TGTGCCAGCAGCTTAGTGGCTGATACGCAGTATTTT,CASSLVADTQYF
TRBV4-1,TRBD1,TRBJ2-7,-,TGCGCCAGCAGCCAAGCTCCTGGGACAGGGGGATCCTACGAGCAGTACTTC,CASSQAPGTGGSYEQYF
TRBV19,TRBD1,TRBJ1-3,-,TGTGCCAGTTTCGGACAGGGGGCCGACCAAGGCATATATTTT,CASFGQGADQGIYF
TRBV19,TRBD1,TRBJ2-1,-,TGTGCCAGTAGTATAGTCTTCGGACAGGGTTACAATGAGCAGTTCTTC,CASSIVFGQGYNEQFF
TRBV7-7,-,TRBJ2-5,-,TGTGCCAGCAGTTTGGAGGGGGGAGAGACCCAGTACTTC,CASSLEGGETQYF
TRBV5-4,-,TRBJ2-3,-,TGTGCCAGCAGTCCACCTAGCACAGATACGCAGTATTTT,CASSPPSTDTQYF
TRBV5-6,TRBD2,TRBJ2-7,-,TGTGCCAGCAGCACCGGACTAGCGGTTTACGAGCAGTACTTC,CASSTGLAVYEQYF
TRBV5-5,-,TRBJ2-7,once,TGTGCCAGCAGCTTCCAGGCCTACGAGCAGTACTTC,CASSFQAYEQYF
TRBV19,-,TRBJ2-7,-,TGTGCCAGTAGTATAGTGGCAGGGTACGAGCAGTACTTC,CASSIVAGYEQYF
TRBV5-6,-,TRBJ1-2,once,TGTGCCAGCAGCTTGGGGGGGCTGGGTGGCTACACCTTC,CASSLGGLGGYTF
TRBV5-1,-,TRBJ1-2,once,TGCGCCAGCTGGGACATCAGGGGCTACACCTTC,CASWDIRGYTF
TRBV7-6,TRBD2,TRBJ2-1,once,TGTGCCAGCAGCCCGACTAGCGGGAGGGTAAATGAGCAGTTCTTC,CASSPTSGRVNEQFF
TRBV6-5,-,TRBJ2-1,-,TGTGCCAGCAGTTACGGGACGGGGAGCTCCTACAATGAGCAGTTCTTC,CASSYGTGSSYNEQFF
TRBV19,-,TRBJ2-2,once,TGTGCCAGTAGTATCGTCCGGGAGTATGACACCGGGGAGCTGTTTTTT,CASSIVREYDTGELFF
TRBV6-6,-,TRBJ1-2,-,TGTGCCACTCAAGGACAGCCAGAAGGCTATGGCTACACCTTC,CATQGQPEGYGYTF
TRBV6-1,-,TRBJ1-1,-,TGTGCCAGCAGTTTTAGGAGGAACACTGAAGCTTTCTTT,CASSFRRNTEAFF
TRBV27,TRBD2,TRBJ2-5,-,TGTGCCAGCAGACTAGCGGGGGAAGAGACCCAGTACTTC,CASRLAGEETQYF
TRBV27,TRBD1,TRBJ2-7,-,TGTGCCAGCAGGGTGACAGGGGGCGCATCCTACGAGCAGTACTTC,CASRVTGGASYEQYF
TRBV9,-,TRBJ1-1,-,TGTGCCAGCAGCGTAGGACAGGTGGACTCGGGAACTGAAGCTTTCTTT,CASSVGQVDSGTEAFF
TRBV11-2,-,TRBJ2-7,-,TGTGCCAGCAGCTTGGGGGAGATGTACGAGCAGTACTTC,CASSLGEMYEQYF
TRBV6-1,TRBD1,TRBJ1-1,-,TGTGCCAGCATGGGAGGGGGCATGGCTTTCTTT,CASMGGGMAFF
TRBV25-1,-,TRBJ1-1,-,TGTGCCAGCAGTGAAGACGGGGGGCCGAACACTGAAGCTTTCTTT,CASSEDGGPNTEAFF
TRBV6-1,-,TRBJ2-7,-,TGTGCCAGCAGTGGACACCACAACTACGAGCAGTACTTC,CASSGHHNYEQYF
TRBV5-8,TRBD1,TRBJ2-7,-,TGTGCCAGCAGCTCGGGACAGATAAAAGCCTACGAGCAGTACTTC,CASSSGQIKAYEQYF
TRBV6-5,-,TRBJ2-2,-,TGTGCCAGCAGTTACTACAAGAACACCGGGGAGCTGTTTTTT,CASSYYKNTGELFF
TRBV5-1,-,TRBJ2-1,-,TGCGCCAGCAGCGCAACCTATTATGAGAGCTCCTACAATGAGCAGTTCTTC,CASSATYYESSYNEQFF
TRBV15,TRBD2,TRBJ2-1,-,TGTGCCACCAGCAGAGATAGGGCTAGCGGTAATGAGCAGTTCTTC,CATSRDRASGNEQFF
TRBV19,TRBD2,TRBJ2-3,-,TGTGCCAGTAGCCCTAGCGGGGGGGCCGAACTCACAGATACGCAGTATTTT,CASSPSGGAELTDTQYF
TRBV29-1,-,TRBJ1-4,-,TGCAGCGGCCAGGGATCGGATAATGAAAAACTGTTTTTT,CSGQGSDNEKLFF
TRBV11-2,TRBD2,TRBJ2-5,-,TGTGCCAGCAGCTCCCAAAGCGGGGGTTACCAAGAGACCCAGTACTTC,CASSSQSGGYQETQYF
TRBV11-2,-,TRBJ1-1,-,TGTGCCAGCAGCTTAGAGGGCAGGCTGAACACTGAAGCTTTCTTT,CASSLEGRLNTEAFF
TRBV9,TRBD1,TRBJ2-7,-,TGTGCCAGCAGCGGTGGACAGGGGGCTTCCGTCTACGAGCAGTACTTC,CASSGGQGASVYEQYF
TRBV2,TRBD1,TRBJ2-7,-,TGTGCCAGCAGGGACCGACAGGGGATCGAGCAGTACTTC,CASRDRQGIEQYF
TRBV6-5,-,TRBJ2-2,-,TGTGCCAGCAGTTACTTGGGCAGCACCGGGGAGCTGTTTTTT,CASSYLGSTGELFF
TRBV30,-,TRBJ1-5,-,TGTGCCTGGAGTGTACAGGGTAGGGATCAGCCCCAGCATTTT,CAWSVQGRDQPQHF
TRBV10-2,-,TRBJ2-7,-,TGCGCCAGCAGTGAGTCGGAGGAAGTGCCCCCTTACGAGCAGTACTTC,CASSESEEVPPYEQYF
TRBV19,-,TRBJ1-2,-,TGTGCCACAACGGAGGGCTATGGCTACACCTTC,CATTEGYGYTF
TRBV4-1,TRBD2,TRBJ2-5,-,TGCGCCAGCAGCCCCCGGACTAGCGGAGAGACCCAGTACTTC,CASSPRTSGETQYF
TRBV7-3,-,TRBJ1-5,-,TGTGCCAGCTCCCTCCCTTATAGCAATCAGCCCCAGCATTTT,CASSLPYSNQPQHF